The 32 T cell receptor beta chains given below trace back to one sample, sequenced in a study of breast tumors, draining lymph nodes, adjacent tissues. TCRdb re-called the multiplex PCR reads with MiXCR, one entry per CDR3 protein. The table includes 160,000 or so distinct CDR3 sequences, more than 25% detected once. Samples came from axillary lymph nodes draining the breast cancer. The sample was axillary lymph node tissue. The source is a female donor with breast cancer. Some clones in this sample may be carry-over from other donors' samples.

A note on this clonotype: Possible read error: a much larger clone is one base away. The chain has TRBV3-1 and TRBJ1-3; D perhaps matches TRBD1 (5 bases). Germline values: CDR1 LGHDT, CDR2 YNNKEL (reference sequence). The CDR3 runs 16 residues. The CDR3 reads CTSSQESMGPGNTIYF. As DNA, the CDR3 is TGTACCAGCAGCCAAGAAAGTATGGGGCCCGGAAACACCATATATTTT.

This clonotype was counted at least ten times. V is TRBV3-1 and J is TRBJ2-7; TRBD2 agrees at 8 bases. The length of the CDR3 is 15 residues. CDR1 is LGHDT, CDR2 YNNKEL, per germline (reference sequence). J was trimmed by 3 bases and V by 1 base; bases with no gene match: 5. CDR3 in DNA: TGTGCCAGCAGCCAAGGGACTAGCCAGGGCTACGAGCAGTACTTC. It encodes CASSQGTSQGYEQYF.

The sample holds many counts of this clonotype. The chain employs TRBV5-4 and TRBJ2-7; 7 positions match TRBD2. The germline V gene has CDR1 SGHNT and CDR2 YYREEE (reference sequence). With 2 bases clipped from V and 0 bases from J, the junction kept 5 bases outside the gene matches. The CDR3 totals 15 residues. CDR3 sequence reads: CASSFSGGTSYEQYF. CDR3 sequence (DNA): TGTGCCAGCAGCTTCTCCGGGGGGACCTCCTACGAGCAGTACTTC.

The V gene is TRBV2, the J gene TRBJ1-2, with TRBD1 matching over 10 bases. There are 14 residues in the CDR3. The ends lost 6 bases at V and 7 bases at J; junction bases unmatched: 8. Germline CDR1 reads SNHLY; CDR2 reads FYNNEI. This chain's CDR3 is CASRLGTGEVGYTF. CDR3 bases: TGTGCCAGCAGATTGGGGACAGGGGAGGTTGGCTACACCTTC.

The chain joins TRBV9 to TRBJ1-1, with TRBD1 identical over 7 bases. Germline values: CDR1 SGDLS, CDR2 YYNGEE. J gave up 7 bases and V 2 bases, and 11 bases lay outside the gene matches. This CDR3 contains 15 residues. Here the CDR3 reads CASSVYRGGEGEAFF. CDR3 bases: TGTGCCAGCAGCGTTTACAGGGGAGGGGAGGGTGAAGCTTTCTTT. Together with reference TRBV9 and TRBJ1-1, the CDR3 gives the full variable domain: DSGVTQTPKHLITATGQRVTLRCSPRSGDLSVYWYQQSLDQGLQFLIQYYNGEERAKGNILERFSAQQFPDLHSELNLSSLELGDSALYFCASSVYRGGEGEAFFGQGTRLTVV.

This clonotype was counted many times. The rearrangement joins TRBV6-5 to TRBJ1-3; the D is unclear. The germline gives CDR1 MNHEY, CDR2 SVGAGI. V was clipped by 6 bases and J by 4 bases, with 16 bases between them. The CDR3 has 15 amino acids. The CDR3 sequence is CASSRFSDLGNTIYF. CDR3 DNA sequence: TGTGCCAGCAGCCGATTCTCGGACTTGGGAAACACCATATATTTT.

The chain recombines TRBV20-1 with TRBJ2-5; possible D gene TRBD2, 7 bases. This CDR3 is 16 amino acids long. V shed 4 bases and J shed 9 bases, with 27 bases lying between them. Looked up from germline, CDR1 is DFQATT and CDR2 is SNEGSKA (reference sequence). The CDR3 here is CSATGGRGTLWEAQYF. The CDR3 DNA follows: TGCAGTGCTACCGGTGGGAGGGGGACGCTATGGGAGGCCCAGTACTTC.

The chain's CDR3 is CSAFTGLAGPGEQYF. CDR3 in DNA: TGCAGTGCTTTCACCGGACTAGCGGGGCCGGGGGAGCAGTACTTC. The J gene is TRBJ2-7, the V gene TRBV20-1, with 12 bases aligning to TRBD2. The germline V gene has CDR1 DFQATT and CDR2 SNEGSKA (reference sequence). V was clipped by 5 bases and J by 7 bases; unmatched bases: 12. This CDR3 comprises 15 residues.

This clonotype was recorded many times. The gene calls are TRBV6-5 and TRBJ2-1; perhaps TRBD1 as D (6 bases). Germline CDR1 is MNHEY and CDR2 is SVGAGI. The CDR3 has 13 amino acids. With 5 bases removed from V and 9 bases from J, the gap between germline ends came to 14 bases. The CDR3 region has the DNA TGTGCCAGCAGTCCCCGAACAGGGACTGAGCAGTTCTTC. Translation: CASSPRTGTEQFF.

Many counts were recorded for this clonotype. V and J are TRBV7-8 and TRBJ2-5; no clear D. Between the trimmed V and J ends, which lost 2 bases and 2 bases, there was a span of 6 bases. Germline V gives CDR1 SGHVS, CDR2 FQNEAQ. This CDR3 spans 13 amino acids. The CDR3 DNA reads TGTGCCAGCAGCTTAAGATTACAAGAGACCCAGTACTTC. The encoded protein is CASSLRLQETQYF. Variable domain in full (rest from reference TRBV7-8 and TRBJ2-5): GAGVSQSPRYKVAKRGQDVALRCDPISGHVSLFWYQQALGQGPEFLTYFQNEAQLDKSGLPSDRFFAERPEGSVSTLKIQRTQQEDSAVYLCASSLRLQETQYFGPGTRLLVL.

This clonotype occurred many times. The genes are TRBV12-3 or TRBV12-4 and TRBJ1-1; D call uncertain. The length of the CDR3 is 12 residues. V was shortened by 3 bases and J by 1 base, with 3 bases between the two germline ends. The CDR3 protein is CASSFGNTEAFF. Written as DNA, the CDR3 is TGTGCCAGCAGTTTTGGGAACACTGAAGCTTTCTTT.

The CDR3 DNA reads TGTGCCAGCACGGCTAGCGGGGGAGCGAACACCGGGGAGCTGTTTTTT. Protein sequence: CASTASGGANTGELFF. The V call is TRBV7-3, the J call TRBJ2-2; 10 positions agree with TRBD2. The CDR3 length is 16 residues. V dropped 7 bases and J dropped 0; count of bases not matched to a gene: 5. Germline V gene sequence: CDR1 SGHTA, CDR2 FQGTGA.

This clonotype was seen just once. This chain uses TRBV7-8 with TRBJ1-2, with D uncertain. The CDR3 consists of 12 residues. CDR1 and CDR2 (germline): SGHVS, FQNEAQ. As DNA, the CDR3 is TGTGCTAGCGGCCTGGATAACTATGGCTACACCTTC. This encodes CASGLDNYGYTF.

About this clonotype: Lacking the conserved final phenylalanine or tryptophan, this CDR3 likely reflects a read error. In DNA form, the CDR3 reads TGTGCCACCCAGAGTTTCACAGATACGCAGTATCTT. Its protein product is CATQSFTDTQYL. The rearrangement uses TRBV28 and TRBJ2-3; D unresolved. Germline-derived CDR1 and CDR2 are MDHEN and SYDVKM. The CDR3 loop spans 12 amino acids. V dropped 10 bases and J dropped 2 bases, with 10 bases sitting between them.

This clonotype has more than one count but fewer than ten. Being one base from a much bigger clone, this may be a read error. This chain links TRBV5-5 with TRBJ1-3; TRBD1 aligns across 7 bases. Unmatched junction bases numbered 15, after V lost 5 bases and J lost 1 base. In germline, CDR1 is SGHKS, CDR2 YYEKEE (reference sequence). This CDR3 is 18 amino acids long. The CDR3 coding sequence is TGTGCCAGCAGGGCCGGGACAGCGAGTGGCCTTTCTGGAAACACCATATATTTT. Protein sequence: CASRAGTASGLSGNTIYF.

This clonotype has a single count. Just one base apart from a much larger clone, this may be a read error. CDR3 bases: TGTGCCAGCAGTTACTCCCCAGTCGCCCACGAGCAGTACTTC. Residues: CASSYSPVAHEQYF. The chain couples TRBV6-2 or TRBV6-3 to TRBJ2-7; no clear D gene. Germline values: CDR1 MNHEY, CDR2 SVGEGT. The CDR3 length is 14 residues. Trimming took off 0 bases at V and 5 bases at J, with 11 bases between the two ends.

At least ten counts were recorded for this clonotype. The CDR3 loop is CASSVKDTGYEQYF. Here the CDR3 DNA reads TGTGCCAGCAGCGTAAAAGATACAGGGTACGAGCAGTACTTC. The chain has TRBV9 and TRBJ2-7, with a tentative D call TRBD1 (6 bases). The CDR3 contains 14 residues. Trimming removed 1 base at V and 4 bases at J, with 12 bases between. Germline-derived CDR1 and CDR2 are SGDLS and YYNGEE.

This clonotype was counted at least ten times. This chain connects TRBV7-2 to TRBJ2-7; D remains unclear. CDR1 and CDR2 from the germline V gene are SGHTA and FQGNSA. Trimming removed 7 bases at V and 4 bases at J, with 14 bases between. This CDR3 region has 13 residues. The CDR3 here is CASTHGYGYEQYF. CDR3 nucleotides: TGTGCCAGCACCCACGGTTACGGGTACGAGCAGTACTTC.

This clonotype came up many times. The chain uses TRBV2 and TRBJ2-3, with D uncertain. V dropped 0 bases and J dropped 3 bases, with 4 bases sitting between them. The CDR3 has 13 amino acids. Germline assignment: CDR1 SNHLY and CDR2 FYNNEI. This CDR3 is CASSEAGTDTQYF. The DNA of the CDR3 is TGTGCCAGCAGTGAAGCAGGGACAGATACGCAGTATTTT.

A remark on this clonotype: A much larger clone is a single base away; this may be a read error. The V and J genes are TRBV28 and TRBJ2-7, with TRBD2 matching 12 bases. With V trimmed by 1 base and J by 4 bases, 5 bases remained unmatched. This CDR3 is 16 amino acids long. The V gene's germline CDR1 is MDHEN and CDR2 SYDVKM. CDR3 sequence (DNA): TGTGCCAGCAGTTTATCTAGCGGGAGGGTCTATTACGAGCAGTACTTC. Translated: CASSLSSGRVYYEQYF.

This clonotype has at least ten counts. The genes are TRBV13 and TRBJ2-7, with D unresolved. The CDR3 consists of 12 residues. Germline V gene sequence: CDR1 PRHDT, CDR2 FYEKMQ (reference sequence). Trimming removed 8 bases from V and 3 bases from J, with 11 bases in between. The CDR3 nucleotides read TGTGCCAGCGGATTCGGAGTCTACGAGCAGTACTTC. It translates to CASGFGVYEQYF.

The rearrangement joins TRBV2 to TRBJ2-1; D may be TRBD1 (6 bases). CDR1 is SNHLY, CDR2 FYNNEI, per germline. Trimming left V 4 bases short and J 0 bases short, with 25 bases between. The CDR3 is 20 residues long. The CDR3: CASSGAISSRGQSSYNEQFF. The CDR3 DNA reads as TGTGCCAGCAGTGGAGCCATTAGCTCCAGGGGACAAAGCTCCTACAATGAGCAGTTCTTC.

Regarding this clonotype: A read error may be the cause here, since a much bigger clone is one base away. The gene calls are TRBV12-3 or TRBV12-4 and TRBJ2-1, with 8 positions matching TRBD2. The CDR3 is 13 amino acids. CDR3 amino acids: CASLISGINGQFF. The DNA for the CDR3 is TGTGCCAGCCTGATTAGCGGGATCAATGGGCAGTTCTTC.

Turning to this clonotype: A junction end diverges from the germline sequence, so it may reflect a read error. The chain joins TRBV9 to TRBJ2-7; a weak D match, TRBD2 (5 bases). The germline gives CDR1 SGDLS, CDR2 YYNGEE. CDR3 length: 14 amino acids. The CDR3: CASSPPGLPYEQSF. In DNA form, the CDR3 reads TGTGCCAGCTCCCCACCGGGGTTACCCTACGAGCAGTCCTTC.

This clonotype appeared many times. CDR3 loop: CASSPWPGTTSTDTQYF. The CDR3 bases are TGTGCCAGCTCACCATGGCCGGGGACTACTAGCACAGATACGCAGTATTTT. The chain is built from TRBV18 and TRBJ2-3; 7 positions match TRBD2. In germline, CDR1 is KGHSH, CDR2 LQKENI. This CDR3 has 17 amino acids. Trimming took 2 bases from V and 0 from J; bases not matched to a gene: 8. The whole variable domain, filled in from reference TRBV18 and TRBJ2-3, reads NAGVMQNPRHLVRRRGQEARLRCSPMKGHSHVYWYRQLPEEGLKFMVYLQKENIIDESGMPKERFSAEFPKEGPSILRIQQVVRGDSAAYFCASSPWPGTTSTDTQYFGPGTRLTVL.

This clonotype was picked up many times. The chain employs TRBV2 and TRBJ1-5; 7 positions agree with TRBD1. The J segment lost 9 bases and the V segment lost 1 base, leaving 9 bases of the junction unmatched. The CDR3 runs to 15 residues. Germline V gene lookup returns CDR1 SNHLY and CDR2 FYNNEI. This CDR3 is CASSEGTGLRGPQHF. CDR3 DNA: TGTGCCAGCAGTGAAGGGACAGGTCTGAGGGGGCCCCAGCATTTT. Filled out from reference TRBV2 and TRBJ1-5, the complete variable domain reads EPEVTQTPSHQVTQMGQEVILRCVPISNHLYFYWYRQILGQKVEFLVSFYNNEISEKSEIFDDQFSVERPDGSNFTLKIRSTKLEDSAMYFCASSEGTGLRGPQHFGDGTRLSIL.

This clonotype has only a few counts. This chain's CDR3 is CASSPGLAPTGQFF. As DNA, the CDR3 is TGTGCCAGCAGCCCCGGACTAGCACCTACGGGGCAGTTCTTC. The J gene is TRBJ2-1, the V gene TRBV27; 8 bases are shared with TRBD2. V lost 6 bases and J lost 12; bases outside the gene matches: 13. Germline loops: CDR1 MNHEY, CDR2 SMNVEV (reference sequence). The CDR3 sequence is 14 residues long.

The table lists this clonotype with many counts. The V call is TRBV6-5, the J call TRBJ1-6; the D gene is possibly TRBD1 (5 bases). The CDR3 consists of 14 residues. V was shortened by 6 bases and J by 5 bases, with 11 bases between the two germline ends. CDR1 is MNHEY, CDR2 SVGAGI, per germline. CDR3 sequence (DNA): TGTGCCAGCAGCACCGGGACCGATAATTCACCCCTCCACTTT. It yields the protein CASSTGTDNSPLHF.

In this sample, this clonotype turned up many times. The genes are TRBV10-3 and TRBJ2-5, with D uncertain. V lost 6 bases and J 1 base, leaving 12 bases between the germline ends. Germline V gives CDR1 ENHRY, CDR2 SYGVKD. The CDR3 covers 14 residues. CDR3 residues: CAISPSGSQETQYF. The CDR3 nucleotides read TGTGCCATCAGCCCCTCGGGCAGCCAAGAGACCCAGTACTTC.

This clonotype was observed many times. The chain joins TRBV20-1 to TRBJ1-6, with D tentatively TRBD1 (5 bases). Germline values: CDR1 DFQATT, CDR2 SNEGSKA (reference sequence). The CDR3 is 15 residues long. Trimming removed 5 bases at V and 0 bases at J, with 11 bases between. CDR3 loop: CSAPRGSSYNSPLHF. CDR3 bases: TGCAGTGCTCCGCGGGGGAGCTCCTATAATTCACCCCTCCACTTT.

For the CDR3, the DNA is TGTGCCAGCAGCCAGTCCGACATCTATGGCTACACCTTC. Encoded protein: CASSQSDIYGYTF. The chain recombines TRBV7-6 with TRBJ1-2, with D uncertain. CDR3 length equals 13 residues. Trimming cost V 5 bases and J 4 bases, with 11 bases left between them. Germline lookup yields CDR1 SGHVS and CDR2 FNYEAQ.

Concerning this clonotype: The CDR3 does not close with the conserved phenylalanine or tryptophan, likely indicating a read error. The chain links TRBV7-2 to TRBJ2-7; tentatively, D is TRBD2 (6 bases). V was trimmed by 0 bases and J by 3 bases, leaving 9 bases between them. Germline CDR1 is SGHTA and CDR2 is FQGNSA. This CDR3 has 14 residues. CDR3 protein: CASSLAPGVYEQYL. CDR3 coding DNA: TGTGCCAGCAGCTTAGCCCCGGGGGTCTACGAGCAGTACCTC.